These T cell receptor beta chains were read from a single sample in a study of blood T cell repertoires in COVID-19. Only in-frame clones appear in the TCRdb table, and some are missing; sequencing was by immunoSEQ multiplex PCR. Among roughly 250,000 clones listed, around 86% were seen once. The material sequenced was peripheral blood. These receptors all come from a woman aged 55-69 years with active or convalescent COVID-19. Each CDR3 is given with its conserved first and last residue. Fields, in order: D gene, J gene, V gene, clone size, CDR3 length, CDR3 protein, CDR3 DNA. A D gene is named only where the DNA matches it firmly. Part of the rows lack a size; the others show once, few, many or a class for expanded clones.

d_call: TRBD2
j_call: TRBJ2-7
v_call: TRBV7-2
clone_size: -
cdr3_length: 15
cdr3_aa: CASSHTSGGAYEQYF
cdr3_nt: TGTGCCAGCAGCCACACTAGCGGGGGGGCCTACGAGCAGTACTTC

d_call: TRBD2
j_call: TRBJ2-2
v_call: TRBV10-1
clone_size: -
cdr3_length: 17
cdr3_aa: CASSRTSGGPHTGELFF
cdr3_nt: TGCGCCAGCAGTCGTACTAGCGGGGGGCCCCACACCGGGGAGCTGTTTTTT

d_call: -
j_call: TRBJ2-2
v_call: TRBV10-3
clone_size: -
cdr3_length: 14
cdr3_aa: CAIRKGDNTGELFF
cdr3_nt: TGTGCCATCAGGAAGGGGGACAACACCGGGGAGCTGTTTTTT

d_call: -
j_call: TRBJ2-7
v_call: TRBV11-2
clone_size: -
cdr3_length: 13
cdr3_aa: CASSLQGLGEQYF
cdr3_nt: TGTGCCAGCAGCCTCCAGGGCCTCGGAGAGCAGTACTTC

d_call: TRBD2
j_call: TRBJ2-2
v_call: TRBV5-1
clone_size: -
cdr3_length: 17
cdr3_aa: CASSLVSGGPYTGELFF
cdr3_nt: TGCGCCAGCAGCTTGGTGTCGGGGGGGCCGTACACCGGGGAGCTGTTTTTT

d_call: -
j_call: TRBJ1-6
v_call: TRBV6-5
clone_size: -
cdr3_length: 11
cdr3_aa: CASREHSPLHF
cdr3_nt: TGTGCCAGCAGGGAGCATTCACCCCTCCACTTT

d_call: -
j_call: TRBJ1-5
v_call: TRBV4-1
clone_size: -
cdr3_length: 15
cdr3_aa: CASSQSGMGNQPQHF
cdr3_nt: TGCGCCAGCAGCCAATCGGGGATGGGCAATCAGCCCCAGCATTTT

d_call: TRBD1
j_call: TRBJ1-3
v_call: TRBV7-8
clone_size: -
cdr3_length: 18
cdr3_aa: CASSFVPGTGGVGNTIYF
cdr3_nt: TGTGCCAGCAGCTTTGTCCCGGGAACAGGGGGCGTTGGAAACACCATATATTTT

d_call: -
j_call: TRBJ1-2
v_call: TRBV6-5
clone_size: once
cdr3_length: 14
cdr3_aa: CASSPGGGDYGYTF
cdr3_nt: TGTGCCAGCAGTCCCGGGGGGGGCGACTATGGCTACACCTTC

d_call: -
j_call: TRBJ1-2
v_call: TRBV10-3
clone_size: -
cdr3_length: 15
cdr3_aa: CAISPAGAANYGYTF
cdr3_nt: TGTGCCATCAGTCCGGCGGGGGCGGCCAACTATGGCTACACCTTC

d_call: -
j_call: TRBJ1-6
v_call: TRBV3-1/TRBV3-2
clone_size: -
cdr3_length: 14
cdr3_aa: CASSQVEGRSPLHF
cdr3_nt: TGTGCCAGCAGCCAGGTTGAGGGTAGATCACCCCTCCACTTT

d_call: TRBD1
j_call: TRBJ1-2
v_call: TRBV5-1
clone_size: -
cdr3_length: 15
cdr3_aa: CASREGQGISYGYTF
cdr3_nt: TGCGCCAGCAGGGAGGGACAGGGGATCTCCTATGGCTACACCTTC

d_call: -
j_call: TRBJ2-3
v_call: TRBV30
clone_size: few
cdr3_length: 12
cdr3_aa: CAWSVSTDTQYF
cdr3_nt: TGTGCCTGGAGTGTTTCGACAGATACGCAGTATTTT

d_call: -
j_call: TRBJ1-6
v_call: TRBV4-1
clone_size: -
cdr3_length: 17
cdr3_aa: CASSQGTASSYNSPLHF
cdr3_nt: TGCGCCAGCAGCCAAGGGACAGCGAGCTCCTATAATTCACCCCTCCACTTT

d_call: TRBD1
j_call: TRBJ1-3
v_call: TRBV18
clone_size: few
cdr3_length: 15
cdr3_aa: CASSDRVGSGNTIYF
cdr3_nt: TGTGCCAGCTCAGACAGGGTCGGGTCTGGAAACACCATATATTTT

d_call: -
j_call: TRBJ2-6
v_call: TRBV2
clone_size: -
cdr3_length: 14
cdr3_aa: CASTPGAGANVLTF
cdr3_nt: TGTGCCAGCACCCCAGGGGCTGGGGCCAACGTCCTGACTTTC

d_call: TRBD1
j_call: TRBJ1-5
v_call: TRBV27
clone_size: few
cdr3_length: 13
cdr3_aa: CASSRETGQPQHF
cdr3_nt: TGTGCCAGCAGTAGGGAGACAGGGCAGCCCCAGCATTTT

d_call: -
j_call: TRBJ2-3
v_call: TRBV12-1
clone_size: few
cdr3_length: 15
cdr3_aa: CASSSHSGRGDTQYF
cdr3_nt: TGTGCCAGCAGCTCCCATAGTGGGCGGGGAGATACGCAGTATTTT

d_call: -
j_call: TRBJ1-5
v_call: TRBV10-1
clone_size: -
cdr3_length: 18
cdr3_aa: CASSESPSSWELNQPQHF
cdr3_nt: TGCGCCAGCAGTGAGTCCCCCTCTTCCTGGGAGCTCAATCAGCCCCAGCATTTT

d_call: -
j_call: TRBJ1-3
v_call: TRBV29-1
clone_size: -
cdr3_length: 13
cdr3_aa: CSVWAPGRNTIYF
cdr3_nt: TGCAGCGTTTGGGCCCCTGGAAGAAACACCATATATTTT

d_call: -
j_call: TRBJ1-1
v_call: TRBV19
clone_size: -
cdr3_length: 17
cdr3_aa: CASSMLGRSLMNTEAFF
cdr3_nt: TGTGCCAGTAGTATGTTAGGCCGTAGCCTAATGAACACTGAAGCTTTCTTT

d_call: -
j_call: TRBJ1-1
v_call: TRBV5-4
clone_size: many
cdr3_length: 15
cdr3_aa: CASSFGGTLNTEAFF
cdr3_nt: TGTGCCAGCAGCTTTGGAGGGACCTTGAACACTGAAGCTTTCTTT

d_call: -
j_call: TRBJ2-2
v_call: TRBV5-1
clone_size: -
cdr3_length: 14
cdr3_aa: CASSATVNTGELFF
cdr3_nt: TGCGCCAGCAGCGCGACAGTTAACACCGGGGAGCTGTTTTTT

d_call: -
j_call: TRBJ2-2
v_call: TRBV6-5
clone_size: -
cdr3_length: 15
cdr3_aa: CASSYSSQGGGELFF
cdr3_nt: TGTGCCAGCAGTTACTCGTCCCAGGGTGGCGGGGAGCTGTTTTTT

d_call: -
j_call: TRBJ1-2
v_call: TRBV27
clone_size: -
cdr3_length: 15
cdr3_aa: CASSLGGRGSYGYTF
cdr3_nt: TGTGCCAGCAGTTTAGGGGGGAGAGGTTCCTATGGCTACACCTTC

d_call: TRBD2
j_call: TRBJ2-1
v_call: TRBV18
clone_size: -
cdr3_length: 15
cdr3_aa: CASSPGLAPNYEQFF
cdr3_nt: TGTGCCAGCTCACCAGGACTAGCGCCTAACTATGAGCAGTTCTTC

d_call: -
j_call: TRBJ1-6
v_call: TRBV6-2/TRBV6-3
clone_size: few
cdr3_length: 13
cdr3_aa: CASSYNGVSPLHF
cdr3_nt: TGTGCCAGCAGTTACAACGGGGTCTCACCCCTCCACTTT

d_call: -
j_call: TRBJ1-6
v_call: TRBV4-3
clone_size: -
cdr3_length: 13
cdr3_aa: CASSLNRVSPLHF
cdr3_nt: TGCGCCAGCAGCCTCAACCGGGTTTCACCCCTCCACTTT